What follows describes a single T cell receptor (beta chain). This entry belongs to a study of blood T cell repertoires in COVID-19. The germline CDR1 and CDR2 sequences are SGHTA and FQGNSA. This CDR3 region has 15 residues. Trimming removed 1 base from V and 1 base from J, with 10 bases in between. The authors' processing: Reference gene primer amplification yielded estimated nucleated cell counts. Using immunoSEQ multiplex PCR, the repertoire was profiled, and TCRdb retains in-frame clones only, with some absent. The V and J calls and the clone size are those of that table, but D and trimming were determined from the DNA. This sample has about 200,000 clones, with more than 70% found just once.

The chain is built from TRBV7-2 and TRBJ1-1, with D possibly TRBD1 on 6 matching bases. The sequencing sample was made of PBMCs or T cells enriched from blood (not recorded which). The source of this sequence is a woman in her 40s with acute COVID-19. Here the CDR3 reads CASSLGGRGNTEAFF. The CDR3 nucleotides read TGTGCCAGCAGCTTAGGAGGCAGGGGGAACACTGAAGCTTTCTTT.